The 15 T cell receptor beta chains below all came from one sample that was sequenced in a study of Ad26.COV2.S vaccination and SARS-CoV-2 variants. TCRdb's copy holds only in-frame clones and misses some; the assay was immunoSEQ multiplex PCR. The sample has roughly 92,000 clones; 82% are singletons. The material was peripheral blood, obtained after recovery from COVID-19. The receptors shown here come from a human donor who had recovered from COVID-19.

The V call is TRBV4-1, the J call TRBJ1-3, with unresolved D. The CDR3 spans 15 residues. V dropped 4 bases and J dropped 3 bases, with 13 bases sitting between them. CDR1 is MGHRA, CDR2 YSYEKL, per germline. CDR3 nucleotides: TGCGCCAGCAGCCCCCAACGCGTACTTGGAAACACCATATATTTT. Translating it yields CASSPQRVLGNTIYF.

The chain carries TRBV28 and TRBJ1-1; TRBD1 agrees at 7 bases. The CDR3 sequence is 14 residues long. Germline V lookup: CDR1 MDHEN, CDR2 SYDVKM. With 3 bases clipped from V and 3 bases from J, the junction kept 4 bases outside the gene matches. The CDR3 DNA sequence: TGTGCCAGCAGTTTCAAGGGGGCCGACACTGAAGCTTTCTTT. Its translation is CASSFKGADTEAFF.

The chain uses TRBV6-6 and TRBJ1-4; D unresolved. Germline CDR1 MNHNY, CDR2 SVGAGI (reference sequence). V lost 2 bases, J lost 7 bases, and 11 bases lay in between. The CDR3 has 14 amino acids. The CDR3 DNA is TGTGCCAGCAGTTACAACAGCCCTTTTGAAAAACTGTTTTTT. This translates into CASSYNSPFEKLFF.

This chain connects TRBV10-1 to TRBJ2-7; D ambiguous. Germline V gene lookup returns CDR1 WNHNN and CDR2 SYGVQD (reference sequence). V gave up 0 bases and J gave up 0 bases, with 9 bases separating them. CDR3 length: 15 residues. CDR3 sequence reads: CASSESGPSSYEQYF. CDR3 sequence (DNA): TGCGCCAGCAGTGAGTCTGGCCCAAGCTCCTACGAGCAGTACTTC.

The chain combines TRBV29-1 with TRBJ1-1, with no clear D. CDR3 length: 10 amino acids. Looked up from germline, CDR1 is SQVTM and CDR2 is ANQGSEA. V was pared by 4 bases and J by 4 bases, with 4 bases between. As DNA, the CDR3 is TGCAGCGTTGCTATCACTGAAGCTTTCTTT. Its protein product is CSVAITEAFF.

The chain employs TRBV7-2 and TRBJ2-7; 12 bases fit TRBD2. Unmatched junction bases numbered 0, after V lost 2 bases and J lost 7 bases. This CDR3 has 13 amino acids. CDR1 and CDR2 (germline): SGHTA, FQGNSA. This chain's CDR3 is CASSLTSGREQYF. CDR3 sequence (DNA): TGTGCCAGCAGCTTAACTAGCGGGAGGGAGCAGTACTTC.

The chain couples TRBV19 to TRBJ2-3, with D uncertain. The germline V gene has CDR1 LNHDA and CDR2 SQIVND (reference sequence). The CDR3 runs to 12 residues. V shed 5 bases and J shed 6 bases, with 9 bases lying between them. The CDR3 region is CASSGVSDTQYF. The CDR3 bases are TGTGCCAGTAGTGGCGTGTCGGATACGCAGTATTTT.

The rearrangement links TRBV12-3 or TRBV12-4 to TRBJ1-5; tentative D call: TRBD1 (5 bases). The CDR3 totals 12 residues. The V gene lost 5 bases and the J gene lost 7 bases, with 9 bases spanning the gap. The CDR3 protein is CASSLRGQPQHF. The CDR3 DNA reads as TGTGCCAGCAGTCTAAGGGGACAGCCCCAGCATTTT.

This CDR3 reads CASTLNGENYGYTF. The CDR3 region has the DNA TGCGCCAGCACCCTAAACGGGGAGAACTATGGCTACACCTTC. This sequence joins TRBV5-1 and TRBJ1-2; D ambiguous. CDR1 SGHRS and CDR2 YFSETQ come from the germline V gene. The CDR3 covers 14 residues. V gave up 6 bases and J gave up 2 bases, with 14 bases separating them.

In its sample, this clone was seen a few times. The rearrangement uses TRBV25-1 and TRBJ1-2; TRBD1 agrees at 7 bases. The CDR3 is 13 residues long. Germline loops: CDR1 MGHDK, CDR2 SYGVNS. With 6 bases clipped from V and 8 bases from J, the junction kept 9 bases outside the gene matches. The DNA of the CDR3 is TGTGCCAGCAGCAGAGAGGGGGCAGGAGGCTACACCTTC. This encodes CASSREGAGGYTF.

J is TRBJ1-1 and V is TRBV6-5; D is unclear. The CDR3 runs to 13 residues. CDR1 MNHEY and CDR2 SVGAGI come from the germline V gene. Trimming took off 5 bases at V and 0 bases at J, with 7 bases between the two ends. For the CDR3, the DNA is TGTGCCAGCAGTCTGCTGATGAACACTGAAGCTTTCTTT. This gives the protein CASSLLMNTEAFF.

The rearrangement joins TRBV25-1 to TRBJ2-3, with D unclear. V lost 1 base to trimming and J lost 6 bases, with 11 bases between them. This CDR3 is 14 amino acids long. The germline gives CDR1 MGHDK, CDR2 SYGVNS. CDR3 DNA sequence: TGTGCCAGCAGTGAATGGGCAGGCAGGGATACGCAGTATTTT. Encoded protein: CASSEWAGRDTQYF.

The chain uses TRBV6-2 or TRBV6-3 and TRBJ2-1, with D possibly TRBD2 on 5 matching bases. The germline CDR1 and CDR2 sequences are MNHEY and SVGEGT. The CDR3 covers 16 residues. Trimming took off 4 bases at V and 0 bases at J, with 13 bases between the two ends. CDR3 DNA sequence: TGTGCCAGCAGTTTCGGAGTCGGGATCTCCTACAATGAGCAGTTCTTC. As protein: CASSFGVGISYNEQFF.

This sequence joins TRBV5-6 and TRBJ2-6; D is uncertain. The CDR3 covers 14 residues. Germline assignment: CDR1 SGHDT and CDR2 YYEEEE. V lost 0 bases and J 1 base, leaving 2 bases between the germline ends. In nucleotides, the CDR3 is TGTGCCAGCAGCTTGGGATCTGGGGCCAACGTCCTGACTTTC. Its translation: CASSLGSGANVLTF.

As regards this clone: The junction does not match germline at one end; this may be a read error. The chain combines TRBV11-2 with TRBJ1-1, with D unresolved. Germline V gene sequence: CDR1 SGHAT, CDR2 FQNNGV. The CDR3 runs 11 residues. CDR3: CASILRAEAFF. CDR3 in DNA: TGTGCCAGCATCTTACGGGCTGAAGCTTTCTTT.